Listed here are 26 T cell receptor beta chains from one sample, sequenced in a study of blood T cells in healthy people across ages. Together with a sample-barcoded 5' primer, a J-beta primer mix was included in a second PCR lasting roughly 6 to 12 cycles. One entry per CDR3 protein results from TCRdb running MiXCR on the 5' RACE reads. The sample yields some 1.5 million distinct CDR3 sequences, 25% to 30% seen once. The sequencing sample was made of blood. These receptor sequences come from a woman younger than 45 in good health.

This clonotype was observed a few times. This chain uses TRBV6-2 or TRBV6-3 with TRBJ2-3; unclear D gene. The V gene's germline CDR1 is MNHEY and CDR2 SVGEGT. This CDR3 has 12 residues. Trimming removed 2 bases from V and 4 bases from J, with 4 bases in between. Here the CDR3 DNA reads TGTGCCAGCAGTTACAACCCAGATACGCAGTATTTT. Protein product: CASSYNPDTQYF.

Remarks on this clonotype: One base away lies a much larger clone, so this may be a sequencing read error. The chain has TRBV7-6 and TRBJ2-1; no definite D call. Germline CDR1 and CDR2: SGHVS and FNYEAQ. This CDR3 region has 15 residues. CDR3 region: CASSPRFVGYDEQFF. DNA for the CDR3: TGTGCCAGCAGCCCCCGTTTCGTCGGCTACGATGAGCAGTTCTTC.

The rearrangement joins TRBV6-2 or TRBV6-3 to TRBJ2-7, with TRBD1 matching 7 bases. The CDR3 totals 15 residues. Germline assignment: CDR1 MNHEY and CDR2 SVGEGT. J lost 4 bases, V lost 6 bases, and 12 bases had no gene match. The CDR3 coding sequence is TGTGCCAGCAGCCATCCCGGGACAGCCCCTTACGAGCAGTACTTC. Amino acids: CASSHPGTAPYEQYF.

About this clonotype: A much bigger clone sits one base away, suggesting this may be a read error. The chain recombines TRBV29-1 with TRBJ2-1, with D unclear. The V and J ends lost 6 bases and 6 bases respectively, with 18 bases between them. The CDR3 length is 14 residues. Germline lookup yields CDR1 SQVTM and CDR2 ANQGSEA. DNA for the CDR3: TGCAGCGTCCATGGACCACGGATTCGCAATGAGCAGTTCTTC. Residues: CSVHGPRIRNEQFF.

This clonotype came up a few times. The rearrangement joins TRBV7-2 to TRBJ2-1; the D is unclear. Per the germline V gene, CDR1 is SGHTA and CDR2 is FQGNSA. This CDR3 has 15 residues. V lost 1 base to trimming and J lost 7 bases, with 14 bases between them. The CDR3 spells CASSLERKGRNEQFF. The DNA of the CDR3 is TGTGCCAGCAGCTTAGAGCGCAAAGGAAGGAATGAGCAGTTCTTC.

The V call is TRBV10-3, the J call TRBJ2-5; 11 bases align to TRBD2. V shed 3 bases and J 4 bases; nucleotides not matched to a gene: 4. The germline V gene encodes CDR1 ENHRY and CDR2 SYGVKD. The CDR3 has 15 residues. The CDR3 DNA reads as TGTGCCATCAGTGATGGGACTAGCGGTTCAGAGACCCAGTACTTC. Translation gives CAISDGTSGSETQYF.

Of note for this clonotype: This may stem from a read error, because a much larger clone lies one nucleotide away. V is TRBV29-1 and J is TRBJ2-1, with D hard to call. The J call may be in error: the DNA end matches TRBJ2-7 better. The CDR3 is made up of 13 amino acids. Germline lookup yields CDR1 SQVTM and CDR2 ANQGSEA. The CDR3 loop reads CSVDGGNYNEQYF. The DNA of the CDR3 is TGCAGCGTTGATGGCGGCAACTACAATGAGCAGTACTTC.

This clonotype was seen a handful of times. This sequence joins TRBV5-1 and TRBJ2-1; 9 bases align to TRBD2. Per germline, CDR1 SGHRS and CDR2 YFSETQ. J lost 6 bases, V lost 7 bases, and 8 bases had no gene match. The CDR3 consists of 14 residues. For the CDR3, the DNA is TGCGCCAGCCAGGGCGGGAGGGCCCTCAATGAGCAGTTCTTC. Its translation is CASQGGRALNEQFF.

This clonotype was counted at least ten times. The CDR3: CASSFRLAGVPGKNIQYF. The CDR3, as DNA: TGTGCCAGCAGCTTTCGACTAGCGGGGGTTCCCGGAAAAAACATTCAGTACTTC. The chain employs TRBV5-5 and TRBJ2-4; 12 bases fit TRBD2. Trimming cost V 2 bases and J 4 bases; bases outside gene matches: 10. The germline V gene has CDR1 SGHKS and CDR2 YYEKEE (reference sequence). The CDR3 length is 18 residues.

The genes are TRBV29-1 and TRBJ2-7, with 12 nucleotides matching TRBD1. The CDR3 runs to 17 residues. V was clipped by 2 bases and J by 4 bases; unmatched bases: 12. Germline V gene lookup returns CDR1 SQVTM and CDR2 ANQGSEA. The CDR3 protein is CSVETPNSGQGAYEQYF. The CDR3 region has the DNA TGCAGCGTTGAAACCCCAAATTCGGGACAGGGGGCTTACGAGCAGTACTTC.

The chain combines TRBV5-1 with TRBJ2-3; maybe TRBD1 (6 bases). Germline CDR1 and CDR2: SGHRS and YFSETQ. This CDR3 has 14 residues. V was cut by 0 bases and J by 7 bases, with 12 bases left in between. CDR3 sequence (DNA): TGCGCCAGCAGCTTGGAGACAGGAATGAATACGCAGTATTTT. Encoded protein: CASSLETGMNTQYF.

The table lists this clonotype with a few counts. The CDR3 region is CASRREVTYGYTF. The CDR3 DNA reads as TGTGCCTCCCGGCGAGAGGTGACCTATGGCTACACCTTC. This chain connects TRBV10-3 to TRBJ1-2; D gene unclear. V shed 11 bases and J shed 4 bases, with 17 bases lying between them. Per germline, CDR1 ENHRY and CDR2 SYGVKD. The CDR3 is 13 amino acids.

Turning to this clonotype: This may be a read error: a much more frequent sequence differs by one nucleotide. Likely a read error: the CDR3 ends without its conserved phenylalanine or tryptophan. The DNA for the CDR3 is TGTGCCAGCAGTTTAGGGTTTAGCAATCAGCCCCAGCATTGT. Protein: CASSLGFSNQPQHC. The J gene is TRBJ1-5, the V gene TRBV12-3 or TRBV12-4, with D unclear. The V and J ends lost 1 base and 0 bases respectively, with 4 bases between them. The CDR3 sequence is 14 residues long.

This clonotype was counted a few times. This rearrangement joins TRBV27 to TRBJ1-2; D is unresolved. V lost 3 bases and J 5 bases, leaving 10 bases between the germline ends. The CDR3 length is 13 residues. CDR1 and CDR2 from the germline V gene are MNHEY and SMNVEV (reference sequence). The chain's CDR3 is CASSFKGRYGYTF. DNA for the CDR3: TGTGCCAGCAGTTTTAAGGGTCGGTATGGCTACACCTTC.

This rearrangement joins TRBV18 to TRBJ2-3, with 11 bases aligning to TRBD2. The length of the CDR3 is 16 residues. The germline V gene encodes CDR1 KGHSH and CDR2 LQKENI. The V gene end was trimmed by 0 bases and the J gene end by 5 bases; junction bases not matched to a gene: 4. The DNA for the CDR3 is TGTGCCAGCTCACCACCTACTAGCGGGAGAGTAGATACGCAGTATTTT. Encoded protein: CASSPPTSGRVDTQYF.

Only a few counts were recorded for this clonotype. This chain uses TRBV7-2 with TRBJ2-5; 10 bases align to TRBD2. This CDR3 region has 15 residues. J lost 5 bases, V lost 5 bases, and 8 bases had no gene match. The germline V gene has CDR1 SGHTA and CDR2 FQGNSA. CDR3: CASSEEQRGGETQYF. The CDR3 DNA follows: TGTGCCAGCAGCGAAGAACAGCGGGGGGGTGAGACCCAGTACTTC.

The rearrangement joins TRBV10-3 to TRBJ2-1, with a tentative D call TRBD2 (5 bases). This CDR3 region has 13 residues. Germline CDR1 is ENHRY and CDR2 is SYGVKD. Trimming pared 0 bases from V and 7 bases from J, leaving 7 bases between. As DNA, the CDR3 is TGTGCCATCAGTGAGTCGACTAAGAATGAGCAGTTCTTC. It specifies CAISESTKNEQFF.

The table lists this clonotype with a few counts. CDR3 bases: TGTGCCAGCAGTTACGGCAGGTGGGGCAATCAGCCCCAGCATTTT. Residues: CASSYGRWGNQPQHF. V is TRBV6-6 and J is TRBJ1-5; D gene uncertain. The CDR3 sequence is 15 residues long. Trimming took off 2 bases at V and 2 bases at J, with 10 bases between the two ends. Germline V gene sequence: CDR1 MNHNY, CDR2 SVGAGI (reference sequence).

This clonotype was recorded a few times. The V call is TRBV20-1, the J call TRBJ1-4; the match to TRBD1 covers 9 bases. Germline CDR1 reads DFQATT; CDR2 reads SNEGSKA (reference sequence). V was pared by 6 bases and J by 8 bases, with 7 bases of the junction left unmatched. The CDR3 spans 13 residues. The CDR3 spells CSAARTGVEKLFF. CDR3 DNA: TGCAGTGCAGCTAGGACAGGGGTCGAAAAACTGTTTTTT.

The chain is built from TRBV6-1 and TRBJ1-5; D not resolved. Trimming removed 6 bases from V and 4 bases from J, with 13 bases in between. The CDR3 spans 14 residues. Germline V gene lookup returns CDR1 MNHNS and CDR2 SASEGT. The CDR3 here is CASRGLQLNQPQHF. CDR3 bases: TGTGCCAGCAGGGGGTTACAGCTAAATCAGCCCCAGCATTTT.

This clonotype was seen at least ten times. The chain carries TRBV7-2 and TRBJ2-5, with TRBD2 identical over 9 bases. Per germline, CDR1 SGHTA and CDR2 FQGNSA. V trimming: 5 bases; J trimming: 5 bases; junction bases outside the gene matches: 6. This CDR3 is 14 amino acids long. The CDR3 loop reads CASSPRLADETQYF. The CDR3 nucleotides are TGTGCCAGCAGCCCTCGACTAGCGGACGAGACCCAGTACTTC.

On this clonotype: An end of the junction does not agree with germline; a read error may underlie this. The rearrangement uses TRBV4-1 and TRBJ2-1, with TRBD2 identical over 9 bases. From germline, CDR1 is MGHRA and CDR2 YSYEKL. The CDR3 is 15 residues long. DNA for the CDR3: TGCGCCAGCAGCCAGGGACTAGCCGGGCGGAATGTGCAGTTCTTC. This gives the protein CASSQGLAGRNVQFF.

This clonotype came up a few times. The rearrangement joins TRBV7-6 to TRBJ1-4, with 7 bases lining up with TRBD1. Trimming took 5 bases from V and 0 from J; bases not matched to a gene: 3. This CDR3 contains 15 residues. CDR1 and CDR2 from the germline V gene are SGHVS and FNYEAQ. CDR3 nucleotides: TGTGCCAGCAGCAAAGGACAGGCAACTAATGAAAAACTGTTTTTT. It is translated as CASSKGQATNEKLFF.

The table lists this clonotype with many counts. The chain couples TRBV4-1 to TRBJ1-5; D is unclear. This CDR3 has 14 amino acids. Between the trimmed V and J ends, which lost 1 base and 3 bases, there was a span of 7 bases. Germline CDR1 reads MGHRA; CDR2 reads YSYEKL. CDR3 nucleotide sequence: TGCGCCAGCAGCCAAGGTCCGGTCAATCAGCCCCAGCATTTT. Encoded protein: CASSQGPVNQPQHF.

The chain couples TRBV6-5 to TRBJ2-1; D is perhaps TRBD2 (6 bases). CDR3 length: 16 residues. Germline V gene sequence: CDR1 MNHEY, CDR2 SVGAGI. With 9 bases removed from V and 2 bases from J, the gap between germline ends came to 20 bases. This CDR3 reads CASRRLAHAPYNEQFF. DNA of the CDR3: TGTGCCAGTCGTCGGCTAGCGCACGCCCCCTACAATGAGCAGTTCTTC.

This clonotype was seen a few times. The chain carries TRBV19 and TRBJ2-7; 8 nucleotides align to TRBD1. J was trimmed by 1 base and V by 5 bases; bases with no gene match: 7. Germline V gene lookup returns CDR1 LNHDA and CDR2 SQIVND (reference sequence). The CDR3 has 15 residues. CDR3 coding DNA: TGTGCCAGTAGTTGGACGACAGGGGTGTCCTACGAGCAGTACTTC. This codes for CASSWTTGVSYEQYF.